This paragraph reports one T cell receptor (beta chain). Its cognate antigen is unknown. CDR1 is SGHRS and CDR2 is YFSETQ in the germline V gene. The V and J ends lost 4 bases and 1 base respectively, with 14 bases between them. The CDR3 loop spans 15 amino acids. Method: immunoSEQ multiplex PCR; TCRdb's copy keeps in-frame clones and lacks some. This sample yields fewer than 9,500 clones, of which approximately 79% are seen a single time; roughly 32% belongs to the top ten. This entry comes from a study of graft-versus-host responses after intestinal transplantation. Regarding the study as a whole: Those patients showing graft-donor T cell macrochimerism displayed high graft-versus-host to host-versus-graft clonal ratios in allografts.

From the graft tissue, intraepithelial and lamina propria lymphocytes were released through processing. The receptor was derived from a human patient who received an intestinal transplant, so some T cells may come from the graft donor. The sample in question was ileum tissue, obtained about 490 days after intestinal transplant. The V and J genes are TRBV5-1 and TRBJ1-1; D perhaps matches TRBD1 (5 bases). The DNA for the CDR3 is TGCGCCAGCAGCCCCCTCGGGACGGCGAACACTGAAGCTTTCTTT. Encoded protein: CASSPLGTANTEAFF.